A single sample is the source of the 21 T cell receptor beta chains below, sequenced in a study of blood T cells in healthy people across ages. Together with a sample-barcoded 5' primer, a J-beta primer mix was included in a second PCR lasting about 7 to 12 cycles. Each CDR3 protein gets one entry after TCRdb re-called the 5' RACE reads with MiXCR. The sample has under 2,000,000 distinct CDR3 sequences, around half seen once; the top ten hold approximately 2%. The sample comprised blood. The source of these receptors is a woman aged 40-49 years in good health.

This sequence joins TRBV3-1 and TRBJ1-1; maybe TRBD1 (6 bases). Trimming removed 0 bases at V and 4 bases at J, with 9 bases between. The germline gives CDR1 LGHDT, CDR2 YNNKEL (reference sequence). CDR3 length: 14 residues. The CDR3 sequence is CASSQEIGGTEAFF. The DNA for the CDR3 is TGTGCCAGCAGCCAAGAAATAGGGGGCACTGAAGCTTTCTTT.

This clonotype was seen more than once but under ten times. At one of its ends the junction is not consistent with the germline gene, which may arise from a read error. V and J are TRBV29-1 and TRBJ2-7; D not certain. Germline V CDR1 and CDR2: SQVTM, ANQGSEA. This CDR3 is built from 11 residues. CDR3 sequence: CSGETEYEQYF. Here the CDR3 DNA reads TGCAGCGGTGAAACGGAATACGAGCAGTACTTC.

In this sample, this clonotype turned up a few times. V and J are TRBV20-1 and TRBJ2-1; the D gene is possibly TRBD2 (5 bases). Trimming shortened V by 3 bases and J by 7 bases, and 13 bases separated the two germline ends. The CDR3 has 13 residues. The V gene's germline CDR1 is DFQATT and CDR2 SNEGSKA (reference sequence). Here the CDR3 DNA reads TGCAGTGCTAGCCTAGCTTTTCGGAATGAGCAGTTCTTC. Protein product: CSASLAFRNEQFF.

CDR3 sequence: CASSVEPREVANEKLFF. CDR3 nucleotides: TGTGCCAGCAGTGTAGAACCCAGGGAGGTGGCTAATGAAAAACTGTTTTTT. The chain uses TRBV6-4 and TRBJ1-4, with D maybe TRBD1 (5 bases). Trimming removed 4 bases from V and 3 bases from J, with 18 bases in between. Germline loops: CDR1 MRHNA, CDR2 SNTAGT. CDR3 length: 17 amino acids.

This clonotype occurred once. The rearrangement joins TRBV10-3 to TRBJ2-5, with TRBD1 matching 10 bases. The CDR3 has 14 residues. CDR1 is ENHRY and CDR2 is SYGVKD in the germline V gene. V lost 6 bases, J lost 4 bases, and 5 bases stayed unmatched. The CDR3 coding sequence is TGTGCCATCAGGCCGGGACAGGGGCGAGAGACCCAGTACTTC. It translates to CAIRPGQGRETQYF.

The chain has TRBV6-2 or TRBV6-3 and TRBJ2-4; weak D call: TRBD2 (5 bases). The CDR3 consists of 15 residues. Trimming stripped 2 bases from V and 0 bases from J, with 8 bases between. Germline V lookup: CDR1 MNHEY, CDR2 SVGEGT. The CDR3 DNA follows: TGTGCCAGCAGTTACCGGGATCTAGCCAAAAACATTCAGTACTTC. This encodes CASSYRDLAKNIQYF.

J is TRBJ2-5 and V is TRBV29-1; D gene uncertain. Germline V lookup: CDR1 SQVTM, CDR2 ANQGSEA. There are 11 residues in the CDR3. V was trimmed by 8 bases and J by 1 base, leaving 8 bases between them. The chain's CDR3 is CSIAAQETQYF. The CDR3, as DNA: TGCAGCATTGCGGCCCAAGAGACCCAGTACTTC.

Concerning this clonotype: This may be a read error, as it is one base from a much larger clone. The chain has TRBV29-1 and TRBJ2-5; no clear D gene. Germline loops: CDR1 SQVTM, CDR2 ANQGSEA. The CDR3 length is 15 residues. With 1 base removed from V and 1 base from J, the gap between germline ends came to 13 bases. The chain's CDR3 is CSVEGLPFPQETQYF. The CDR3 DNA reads TGCAGCGTTGAAGGGCTACCCTTCCCCCAAGAGACCCAGTACTTC. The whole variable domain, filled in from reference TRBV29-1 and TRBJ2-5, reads SAVISQKPSRDICQRGTSLTIQCQVDSQVTMMFWYRQQPGQSLTLIATANQGSEATYESGFVIDKFPISRPNLTFSTLTVSNMSPEDSSIYLCSVEGLPFPQETQYFGPGTRLLVL.

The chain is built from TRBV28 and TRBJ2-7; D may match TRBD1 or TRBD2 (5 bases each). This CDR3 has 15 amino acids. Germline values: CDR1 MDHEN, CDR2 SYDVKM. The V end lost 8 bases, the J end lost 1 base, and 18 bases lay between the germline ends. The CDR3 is CASLGPGSRSYEQYF. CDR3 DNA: TGTGCCAGCCTCGGCCCAGGGAGTCGGTCCTACGAGCAGTACTTC. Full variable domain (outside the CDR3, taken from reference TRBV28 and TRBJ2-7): DVKVTQSSRYLVKRTGEKVFLECVQDMDHENMFWYRQDPGLGLRLIYFSYDVKMKEKGDIPEGYSVSREKKERFSLILESASTNQTSMYLCASLGPGSRSYEQYFGPGTRLTVT.

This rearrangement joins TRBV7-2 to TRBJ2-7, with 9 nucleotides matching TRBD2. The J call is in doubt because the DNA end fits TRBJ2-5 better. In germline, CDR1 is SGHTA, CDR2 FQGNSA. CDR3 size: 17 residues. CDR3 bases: TGTGCCAGCAGCCGCTCTAGCGGGGTGCTTCCCCAAGAGACCCAGTACTTC. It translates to CASSRSSGVLPQETQYF.

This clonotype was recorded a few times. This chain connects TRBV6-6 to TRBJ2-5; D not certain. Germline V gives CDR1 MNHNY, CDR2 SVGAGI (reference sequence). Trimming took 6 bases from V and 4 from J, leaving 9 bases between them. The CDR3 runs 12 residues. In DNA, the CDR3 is TGTGCCAGCAGGGATACAAGAGAGACCCAGTACTTC. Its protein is CASRDTRETQYF.

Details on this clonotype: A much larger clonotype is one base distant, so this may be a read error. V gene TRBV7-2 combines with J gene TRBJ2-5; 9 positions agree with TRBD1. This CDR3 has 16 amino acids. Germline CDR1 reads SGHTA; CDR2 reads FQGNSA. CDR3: CASSYNPTGGQETRYF. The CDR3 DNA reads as TGTGCCAGCAGCTACAATCCGACAGGGGGACAAGAGACCCGGTACTTC.

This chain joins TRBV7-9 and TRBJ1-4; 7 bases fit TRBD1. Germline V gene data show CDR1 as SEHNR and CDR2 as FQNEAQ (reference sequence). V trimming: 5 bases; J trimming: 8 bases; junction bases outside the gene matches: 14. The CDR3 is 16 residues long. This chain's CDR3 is CASSAADREFVEKLFF. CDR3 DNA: TGTGCCAGCAGCGCCGCCGACAGGGAGTTCGTGGAAAAACTGTTTTTT.

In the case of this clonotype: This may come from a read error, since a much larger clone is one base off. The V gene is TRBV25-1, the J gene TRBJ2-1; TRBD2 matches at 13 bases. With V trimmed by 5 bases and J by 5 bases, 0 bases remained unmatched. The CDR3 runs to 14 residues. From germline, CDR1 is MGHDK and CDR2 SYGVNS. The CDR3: CASSTSGGDNEQFF. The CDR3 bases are TGTGCCAGCAGTACTAGCGGGGGGGACAATGAGCAGTTCTTC.

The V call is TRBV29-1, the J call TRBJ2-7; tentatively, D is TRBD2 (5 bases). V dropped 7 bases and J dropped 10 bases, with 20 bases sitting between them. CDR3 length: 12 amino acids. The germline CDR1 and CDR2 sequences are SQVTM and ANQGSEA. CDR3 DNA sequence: TGCAGCGCGCGGACTCTCGTTCTCGAACAGTACTTC. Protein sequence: CSARTLVLEQYF.

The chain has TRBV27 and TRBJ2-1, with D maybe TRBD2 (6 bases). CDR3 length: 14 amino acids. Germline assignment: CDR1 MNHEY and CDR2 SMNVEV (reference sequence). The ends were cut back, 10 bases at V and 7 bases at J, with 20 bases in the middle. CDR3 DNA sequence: TGTGCCACGGGTCGGGGAGGTATTCTGAATGAGCAGTTCTTC. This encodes CATGRGGILNEQFF.

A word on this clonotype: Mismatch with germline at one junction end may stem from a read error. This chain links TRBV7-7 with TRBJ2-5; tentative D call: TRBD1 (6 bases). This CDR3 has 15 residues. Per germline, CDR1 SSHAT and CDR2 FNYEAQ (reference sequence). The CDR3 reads CASSPFGTTSGEKYF. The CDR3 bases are TGTGCTAGCAGCCCGTTTGGGACAACGTCCGGGGAGAAGTACTTC.

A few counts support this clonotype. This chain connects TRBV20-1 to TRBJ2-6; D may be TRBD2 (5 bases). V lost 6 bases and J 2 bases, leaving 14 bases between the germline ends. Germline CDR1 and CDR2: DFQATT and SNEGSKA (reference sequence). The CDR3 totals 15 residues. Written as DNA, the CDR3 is TGCAGTGCCTTAGAGGGTGGACCTGGGGCCAACGTCCTGACTTTC. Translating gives CSALEGGPGANVLTF.

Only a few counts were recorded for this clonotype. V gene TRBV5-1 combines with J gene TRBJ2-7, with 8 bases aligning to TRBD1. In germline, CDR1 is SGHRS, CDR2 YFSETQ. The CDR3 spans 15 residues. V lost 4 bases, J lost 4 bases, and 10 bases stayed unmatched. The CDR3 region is CASSRDRPSVYEQYF. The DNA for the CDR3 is TGCGCCAGCAGCCGGGACAGGCCATCGGTATACGAGCAGTACTTC.

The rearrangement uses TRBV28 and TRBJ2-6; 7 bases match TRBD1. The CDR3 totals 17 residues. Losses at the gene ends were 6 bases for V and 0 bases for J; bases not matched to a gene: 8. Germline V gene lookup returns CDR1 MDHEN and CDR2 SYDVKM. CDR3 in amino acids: CASSFDRVNSGANVLTF. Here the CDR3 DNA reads TGTGCCAGCAGCTTCGACAGGGTCAACTCTGGGGCCAACGTCCTGACTTTC.

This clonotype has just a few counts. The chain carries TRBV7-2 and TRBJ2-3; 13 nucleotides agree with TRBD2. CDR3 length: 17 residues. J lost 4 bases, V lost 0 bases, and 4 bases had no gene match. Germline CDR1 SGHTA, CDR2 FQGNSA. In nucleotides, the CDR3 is TGTGCCAGCAGCTTAGCTACTACTAGCGGGGGGGCAGATACGCAGTATTTT. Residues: CASSLATTSGGADTQYF.